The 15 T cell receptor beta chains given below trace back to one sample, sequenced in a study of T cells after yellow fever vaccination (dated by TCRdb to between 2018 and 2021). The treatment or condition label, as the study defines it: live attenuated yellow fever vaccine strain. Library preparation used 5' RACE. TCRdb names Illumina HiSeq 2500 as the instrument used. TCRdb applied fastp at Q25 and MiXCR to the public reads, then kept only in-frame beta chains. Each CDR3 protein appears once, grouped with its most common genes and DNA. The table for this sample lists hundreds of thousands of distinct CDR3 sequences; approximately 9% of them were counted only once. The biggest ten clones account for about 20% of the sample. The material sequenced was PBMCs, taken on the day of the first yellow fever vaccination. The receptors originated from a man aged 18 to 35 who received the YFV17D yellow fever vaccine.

CDR3 bases: TGCGCCAGCAGCCAAGCCGGGGCCGTCACTGAAGCTTTCTTT. Its protein is CASSQAGAVTEAFF. This sequence joins TRBV4-1 and TRBJ1-1, with D perhaps matching TRBD1 (5 bases). The germline V gene encodes CDR1 MGHRA and CDR2 YSYEKL. This CDR3 is built from 14 residues. Trimming took off 1 base at V and 4 bases at J, with 10 bases between the two ends.

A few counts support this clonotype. The CDR3 spells CASRLESGGVETQYF. CDR3 coding DNA: TGTGCCAGCAGACTTGAAAGCGGGGGAGTAGAGACCCAGTACTTC. V and J are TRBV6-1 and TRBJ2-5; 8 bases line up with TRBD2. CDR3 length equals 15 residues. Per germline, CDR1 MNHNS and CDR2 SASEGT. V dropped 6 bases and J dropped 4; count of bases not matched to a gene: 10.

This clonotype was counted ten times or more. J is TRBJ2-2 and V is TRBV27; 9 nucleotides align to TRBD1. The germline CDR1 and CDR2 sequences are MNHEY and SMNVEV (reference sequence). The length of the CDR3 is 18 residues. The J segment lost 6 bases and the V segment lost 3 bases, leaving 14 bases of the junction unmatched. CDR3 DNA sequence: TGTGCCAGCAGTTTTCCGACAGGGGGTACTAGGGGTGCCGGGGAGCTGTTTTTT. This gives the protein CASSFPTGGTRGAGELFF.

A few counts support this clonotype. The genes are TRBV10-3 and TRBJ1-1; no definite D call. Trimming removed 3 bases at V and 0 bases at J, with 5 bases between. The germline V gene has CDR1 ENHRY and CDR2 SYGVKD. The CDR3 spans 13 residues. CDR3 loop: CAISDQVNTEAFF. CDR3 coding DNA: TGTGCCATCAGTGACCAAGTGAACACTGAAGCTTTCTTT.

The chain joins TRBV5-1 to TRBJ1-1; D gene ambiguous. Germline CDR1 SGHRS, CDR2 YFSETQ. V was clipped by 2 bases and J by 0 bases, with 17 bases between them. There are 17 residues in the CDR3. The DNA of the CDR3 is TGCGCCAGCAGCTTAGGGTCTTCGGCTCGAGTGAACACTGAAGCTTTCTTT. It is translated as CASSLGSSARVNTEAFF.

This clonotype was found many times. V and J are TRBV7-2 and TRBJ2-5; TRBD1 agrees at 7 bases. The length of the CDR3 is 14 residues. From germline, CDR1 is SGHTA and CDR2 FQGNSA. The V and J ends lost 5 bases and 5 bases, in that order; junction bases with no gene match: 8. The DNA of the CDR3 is TGTGCCAGCAGCCTTCGACAGGGCAGGGAGACCCAGTACTTC. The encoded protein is CASSLRQGRETQYF.

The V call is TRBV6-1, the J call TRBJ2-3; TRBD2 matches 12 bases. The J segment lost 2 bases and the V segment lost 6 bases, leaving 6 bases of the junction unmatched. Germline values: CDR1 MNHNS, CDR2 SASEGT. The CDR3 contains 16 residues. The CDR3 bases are TGTGCCAGCAGGCTACGACTAGCGGGGGCCACAGATACGCAGTATTTT. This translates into CASRLRLAGATDTQYF.

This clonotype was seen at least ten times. This chain's CDR3 is CSAHRDTQETQYF. In DNA form, the CDR3 reads TGCAGTGCTCACCGGGACACCCAAGAGACCCAGTACTTC. The rearrangement uses TRBV20-1 and TRBJ2-5, with D possibly TRBD1 on 6 matching bases. Germline V lookup: CDR1 DFQATT, CDR2 SNEGSKA (reference sequence). V lost 5 bases, J lost 1 base, and 11 bases lay in between. CDR3 size: 13 residues.

The CDR3: CAWGEQGFDQPQHF. The CDR3, as DNA: TGTGCCTGGGGGGAACAGGGGTTCGATCAGCCCCAGCATTTT. The chain links TRBV30 to TRBJ1-5, with TRBD1 matching 7 bases. The CDR3 has 14 amino acids. Germline V lookup: CDR1 GTSNPN, CDR2 SVGIG (reference sequence). Germline trimming cut 5 bases from V and 5 bases from J; bases unmatched to any gene: 9. The full variable domain, in which reference TRBV30 and TRBJ1-5 provide the parts outside the CDR3, is SQTIHQWPATLVQPVGSPLSLECTVEGTSNPNLYWYRQAAGRGLQLLFYSVGIGQISSEVPQNLSASRPQDRQFILSSKKLLLSDSGFYLCAWGEQGFDQPQHFGDGTRLSIL.

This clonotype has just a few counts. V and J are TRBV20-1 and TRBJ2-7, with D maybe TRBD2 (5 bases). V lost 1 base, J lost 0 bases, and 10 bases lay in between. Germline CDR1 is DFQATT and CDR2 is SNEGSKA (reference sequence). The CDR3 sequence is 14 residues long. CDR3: CSARAPGNSYEQYF. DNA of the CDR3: TGCAGTGCTAGAGCGCCCGGGAACTCCTACGAGCAGTACTTC.

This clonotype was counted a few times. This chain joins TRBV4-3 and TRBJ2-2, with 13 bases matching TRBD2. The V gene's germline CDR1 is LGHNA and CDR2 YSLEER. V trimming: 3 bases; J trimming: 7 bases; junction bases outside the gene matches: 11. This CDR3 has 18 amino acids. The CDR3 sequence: CASSQETGTSGEDGELFF. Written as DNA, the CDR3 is TGCGCCAGCAGCCAGGAAACCGGGACTAGCGGGGAGGACGGGGAGCTGTTTTTT.

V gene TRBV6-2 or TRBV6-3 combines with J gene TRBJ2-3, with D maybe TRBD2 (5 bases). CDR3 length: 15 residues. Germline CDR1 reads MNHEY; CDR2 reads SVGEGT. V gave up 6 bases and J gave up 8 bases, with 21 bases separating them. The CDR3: CASSRRPPREGTQYF. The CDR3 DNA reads TGTGCCAGCAGCCGCCGGCCACCGAGGGAAGGTACGCAGTATTTT.

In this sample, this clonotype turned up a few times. Written as DNA, the CDR3 is TGTGCCAGCAGCGTAGCCAGACAGGGGCTAGATACGCAGTATTTT. It encodes CASSVARQGLDTQYF. The chain has TRBV9 and TRBJ2-3; TRBD1 matches 8 bases. V shed 0 bases and J 5 bases; nucleotides not matched to a gene: 5. The CDR3 runs to 15 residues. CDR1 and CDR2 (germline): SGDLS, YYNGEE.

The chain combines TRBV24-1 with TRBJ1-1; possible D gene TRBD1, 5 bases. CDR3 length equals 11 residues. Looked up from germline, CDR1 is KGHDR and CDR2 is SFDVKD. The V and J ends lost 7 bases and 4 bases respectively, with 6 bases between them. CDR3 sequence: CATSGATEAFF. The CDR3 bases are TGTGCCACCAGCGGGGCCACTGAAGCTTTCTTT.

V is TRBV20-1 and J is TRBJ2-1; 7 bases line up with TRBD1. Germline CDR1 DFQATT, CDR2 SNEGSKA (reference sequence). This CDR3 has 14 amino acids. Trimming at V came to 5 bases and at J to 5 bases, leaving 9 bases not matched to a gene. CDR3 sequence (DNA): TGCAGTGCTCTAGAGGGGGCGAAGAACAATGAGCAGTTCTTC. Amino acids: CSALEGAKNNEQFF.